A selection of T cell receptor beta chains follows, all from one sample in a study of T cell responses to AZD1222 COVID-19 vaccine. Here immunoSEQ multiplex PCR was the method, and the copy in TCRdb shows in-frame clones only, minus some. The sample includes hundreds of thousands of clones, more than 85% of them seen just once. Source: peripheral blood, taken on day 0 of MenACWY control vaccination. The receptors were gathered from an adult in good health. The CDR3 runs from the conserved cysteine through the conserved F or W. Fields, in order: CDR3 length, J gene, clone size, V gene, CDR3 protein. Clone size is given for some rows only: seen once, a few or many times, or a class if the clone is expanded.

13,TRBJ1-6,.,TRBV7-2,CASSTGNNSPLHF
15,TRBJ2-7,.,TRBV4-1,CASSQDRVETYEQYF
16,TRBJ1-3,.,TRBV27,CASSQTGSLSGNTIYF
16,TRBJ2-1,.,TRBV19,CASSPPPSGTYNEQFF
13,TRBJ1-5,once,TRBV5-1,CASSLGGSQPQHF
13,TRBJ1-2,few,TRBV27,CASSLASFYGYTF
15,TRBJ1-5,.,TRBV27,CASSSTGISNQPQHF
12,TRBJ2-1,.,TRBV5-6,CASSPDREEQFF
10,TRBJ1-2,.,TRBV19,CASSAAGYTF
19,TRBJ1-5,.,TRBV4-3,CASSQDYMRSGGPGQPQHF
18,TRBJ1-5,.,TRBV4-1,CASSQDLWATAYNQPQHF
15,TRBJ2-1,.,TRBV7-8,CASSTRTGRGSRQFF
12,TRBJ2-7,.,TRBV6-5,CATTGDLYEQYF
16,TRBJ1-5,.,TRBV7-2,CASSATGGAGNQPQHF
15,TRBJ1-5,.,TRBV7-2,CASSSTGTANQPQHF
12,TRBJ1-6,few,TRBV7-8,CASSLTTWPLHF
11,TRBJ2-1,.,TRBV2,CASSVVVKQFF
14,TRBJ1-2,.,TRBV6-5,CASSYGDRGHGYTF
15,TRBJ1-5,.,TRBV4-1,CASSLSEHSNQPQHF
12,TRBJ1-2,.,TRBV2,CASSQRGSGYTF
15,TRBJ2-5,.,TRBV5-4,CASSFGTHSQETQYF
15,TRBJ1-3,once,TRBV28,CASSLSGANGNTIYF